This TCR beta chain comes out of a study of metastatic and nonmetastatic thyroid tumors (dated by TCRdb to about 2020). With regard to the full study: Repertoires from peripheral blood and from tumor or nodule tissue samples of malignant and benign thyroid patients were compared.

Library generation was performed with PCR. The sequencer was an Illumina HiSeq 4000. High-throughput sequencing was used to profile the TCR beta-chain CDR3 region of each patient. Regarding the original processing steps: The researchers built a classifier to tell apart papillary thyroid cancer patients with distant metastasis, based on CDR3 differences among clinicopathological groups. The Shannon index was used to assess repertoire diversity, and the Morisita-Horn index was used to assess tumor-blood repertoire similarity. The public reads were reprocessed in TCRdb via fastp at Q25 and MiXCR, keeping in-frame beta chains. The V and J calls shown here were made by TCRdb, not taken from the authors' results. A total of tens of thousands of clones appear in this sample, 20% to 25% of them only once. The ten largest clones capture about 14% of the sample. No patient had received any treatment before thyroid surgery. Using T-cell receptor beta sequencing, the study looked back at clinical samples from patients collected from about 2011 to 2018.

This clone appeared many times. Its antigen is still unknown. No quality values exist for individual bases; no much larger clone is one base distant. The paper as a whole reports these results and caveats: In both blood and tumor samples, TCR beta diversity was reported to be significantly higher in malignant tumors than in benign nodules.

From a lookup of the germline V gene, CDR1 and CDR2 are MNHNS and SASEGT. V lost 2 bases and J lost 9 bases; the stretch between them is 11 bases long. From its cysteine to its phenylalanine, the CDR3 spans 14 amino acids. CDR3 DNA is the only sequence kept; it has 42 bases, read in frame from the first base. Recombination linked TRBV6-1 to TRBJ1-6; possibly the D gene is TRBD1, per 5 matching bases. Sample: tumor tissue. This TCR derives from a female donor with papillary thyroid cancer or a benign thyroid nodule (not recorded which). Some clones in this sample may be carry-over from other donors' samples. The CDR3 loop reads CASSEQGSGSPLHF. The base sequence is TGTGCCAGCAGTGAACAGGGATCCGGTTCACCCCTCCACTTT.